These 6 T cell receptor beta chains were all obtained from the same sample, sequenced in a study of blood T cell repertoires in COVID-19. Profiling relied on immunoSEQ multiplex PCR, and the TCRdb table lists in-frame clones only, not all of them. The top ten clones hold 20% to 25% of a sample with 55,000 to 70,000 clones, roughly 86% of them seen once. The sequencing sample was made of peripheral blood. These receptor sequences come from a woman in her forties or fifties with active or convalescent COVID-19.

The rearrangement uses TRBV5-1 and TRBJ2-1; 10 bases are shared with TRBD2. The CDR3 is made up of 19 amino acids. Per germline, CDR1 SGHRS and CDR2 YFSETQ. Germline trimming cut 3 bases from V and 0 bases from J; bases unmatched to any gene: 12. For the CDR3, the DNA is TGCGCCAGCAGCTCTCCCGGGACTAGCGAGTTCAACTCCTACAATGAGCAGTTCTTC. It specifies CASSSPGTSEFNSYNEQFF.

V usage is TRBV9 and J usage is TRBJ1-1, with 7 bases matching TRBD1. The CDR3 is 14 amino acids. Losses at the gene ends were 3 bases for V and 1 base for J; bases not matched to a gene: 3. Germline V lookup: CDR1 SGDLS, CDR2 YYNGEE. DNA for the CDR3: TGTGCCAGCAGCGGGGGACAGCAGAACACTGAAGCTTTCTTT. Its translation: CASSGGQQNTEAFF.

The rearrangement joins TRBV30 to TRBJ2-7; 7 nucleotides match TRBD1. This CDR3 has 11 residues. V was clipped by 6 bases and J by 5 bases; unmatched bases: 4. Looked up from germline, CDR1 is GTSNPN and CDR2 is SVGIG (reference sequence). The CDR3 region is CACSTGDEQYF. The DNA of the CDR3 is TGTGCCTGTAGCACAGGGGACGAGCAGTACTTC.

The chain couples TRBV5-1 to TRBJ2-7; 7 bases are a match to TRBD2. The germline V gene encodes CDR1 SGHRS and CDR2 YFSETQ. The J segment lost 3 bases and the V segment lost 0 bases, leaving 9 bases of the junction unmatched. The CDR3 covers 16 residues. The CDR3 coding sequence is TGCGCCAGCAGCTTGGAAGGGGAGGGAAACTACTACGAGCAGTACTTC. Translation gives CASSLEGEGNYYEQYF.

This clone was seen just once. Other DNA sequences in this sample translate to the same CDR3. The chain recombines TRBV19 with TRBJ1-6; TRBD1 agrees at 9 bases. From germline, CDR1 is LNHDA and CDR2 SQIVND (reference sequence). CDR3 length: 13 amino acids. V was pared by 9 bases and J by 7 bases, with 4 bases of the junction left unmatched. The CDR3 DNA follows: TGTGCCAGCGCCGGACAGGGGAATTCACCCCTCCACTTT. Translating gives CASAGQGNSPLHF.

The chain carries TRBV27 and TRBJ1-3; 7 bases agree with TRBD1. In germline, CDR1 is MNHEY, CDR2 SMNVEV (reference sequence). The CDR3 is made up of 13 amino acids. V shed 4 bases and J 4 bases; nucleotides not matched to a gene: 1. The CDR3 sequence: CASSSDRGNTIYF. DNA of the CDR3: TGTGCCAGCAGTTCGGACAGGGGAAACACCATATATTTT.